This T cell receptor (beta chain) comes out of a study of graft-versus-host responses after intestinal transplantation. Study in general: Isolated intestinal, liver-intestinal, or multivisceral transplants were what recipients had. Study results and caveats: The marrow of recipients harbored GvH clones, and ileum or blood showed some of them first. When patients had graft-donor T cell macrochimerism, their allografts held high graft-versus-host to host-versus-graft clonal ratios. Researchers found peak circulating GvH clone levels linked to early post-transplant HvG declines.

A note on this clone: Antigen unknown.

This CDR3 is built from 18 residues. Looked up from germline, CDR1 is SGDLS and CDR2 is YYNGEE. V trimming: 0 bases; J trimming: 0 bases; junction bases outside the gene matches: 11. Assay used: immunoSEQ multiplex PCR; TCRdb lists only in-frame clones, some missing. The data hold about 51,000 clones, with approximately 88% observed a single time. Sequenced material: unstimulated CD4+ T cells sorted from spleen or lymph node cells, taken before transplant. V is TRBV9 and J is TRBJ2-5, with TRBD2 matching 7 bases. This clonotype was sampled from a human donor who was the organ donor for an intestinal transplant. CDR3 sequence: CASSVGGSWGGYQETQYF. DNA of the CDR3: TGTGCCAGCAGCGTAGGTGGGAGTTGGGGGGGTTACCAAGAGACCCAGTACTTC.